A single sample gave rise to the 14 T cell receptor beta chains below, sequenced in a study of T cells after yellow fever vaccination. TCRdb reprocessed the 5' RACE reads via MiXCR and lists one record per CDR3 protein. Altogether 500,000 to 650,000 distinct CDR3 sequences are present, about 12% being singletons, with the ten largest covering 15%. This material consisted of PBMCs, taken on the day of the yellow fever booster vaccination. These receptors originate from a man aged 30 to 39 who received the YFV17D yellow fever vaccine.

V is TRBV20-1 and J is TRBJ2-3; D uncertain. CDR3 length: 13 amino acids. V lost 5 bases and J 2 bases, leaving 11 bases between the germline ends. Germline assignment: CDR1 DFQATT and CDR2 SNEGSKA (reference sequence). CDR3 protein: CSAGFEATDTQYF. The CDR3 DNA sequence: TGCAGTGCTGGTTTTGAGGCCACAGATACGCAGTATTTT.

This clonotype was found a few times. The V call is TRBV5-1, the J call TRBJ2-7; D is perhaps TRBD1 (5 bases). The CDR3 consists of 15 residues. Trimming removed 4 bases at V and 2 bases at J, with 16 bases between. CDR1 is SGHRS and CDR2 is YFSETQ in the germline V gene. The CDR3 DNA reads TGCGCCAGCAGCCCCCGACAGAGCACCCCCTACGAGCAGTACTTC. Translated: CASSPRQSTPYEQYF.

This clonotype was seen more than once but under ten times. The V call is TRBV10-3, the J call TRBJ2-2, with D possibly being TRBD2 (5 bases). The CDR3 has 13 residues. With 10 bases removed from V and 3 bases from J, the gap between germline ends came to 12 bases. Germline CDR1 is ENHRY and CDR2 is SYGVKD. The chain's CDR3 is CATSVGDTGELFF. CDR3 bases: TGTGCCACCTCCGTCGGGGACACCGGGGAGCTGTTTTTT.

This clonotype was seen many times. The CDR3 region has the DNA TGTGCCAGTAGTACGACAGGGGGCTTCAGCTATGGCTACACCTTC. Protein sequence: CASSTTGGFSYGYTF. J is TRBJ1-2 and V is TRBV19, with 10 nucleotides matching TRBD1. CDR1 and CDR2 (germline): LNHDA, SQIVND (reference sequence). The V segment lost 4 bases and the J segment 4 bases; nucleotides outside the gene matches: 6. This CDR3 spans 15 amino acids.

The chain joins TRBV5-1 to TRBJ2-1, with 7 bases aligning to TRBD1. Germline CDR1 reads SGHRS; CDR2 reads YFSETQ. Trimming cost V 4 bases and J 0 bases; bases outside gene matches: 7. The CDR3 runs to 16 residues. For the CDR3, the DNA is TGCGCCAGCAGCACGTGGGACAGTTCCTCCTACAATGAGCAGTTCTTC. This codes for CASSTWDSSSYNEQFF.

The chain links TRBV7-8 to TRBJ2-7; TRBD2 matches 12 bases. Germline CDR1 is SGHVS and CDR2 is FQNEAQ. With 5 bases clipped from V and 5 bases from J, the junction kept 13 bases outside the gene matches. The length of the CDR3 is 17 residues. The CDR3, as DNA: TGTGCCAGCAGCACCGGGTTGCTAGCGGGAGGGTACCACGAGCAGTACTTC. Its translation: CASSTGLLAGGYHEQYF.

In DNA, the CDR3 is TGTGCCAGCGGTAGCGGGAGGTCCTACAATGAGCAGTTCTTC. Encoded protein: CASGSGRSYNEQFF. J is TRBJ2-1 and V is TRBV11-3, with 10 bases that match TRBD2. The J segment lost 1 base and the V segment lost 8 bases, leaving 2 bases of the junction unmatched. The CDR3 sequence is 14 residues long. Germline assignment: CDR1 SGHNT and CDR2 YENEEA.

This clonotype has just a few counts. The genes are TRBV7-3 and TRBJ2-2, with 13 nucleotides matching TRBD2. J lost 6 bases, V lost 1 base, and 23 bases had no gene match. Germline CDR1 is SGHTA and CDR2 is FQGTGA. The CDR3 has 23 residues. CDR3 residues: CASSLNPARVGLAGVGGSGELFF. CDR3 bases: TGTGCCAGCAGCTTAAATCCCGCCCGGGTTGGACTAGCGGGAGTTGGGGGGTCCGGGGAGCTGTTTTTT. The full variable domain, its missing parts supplied by reference TRBV7-3 and TRBJ2-2, is GAGVSQTPSNKVTEKGKYVELRCDPISGHTALYWYRQSLGQGPEFLIYFQGTGAADDSGLPNDRFFAVRPEGSVSTLKIQRTERGDSAVYLCASSLNPARVGLAGVGGSGELFFGEGSRLTVL.

V is TRBV7-2 and J is TRBJ2-7, with no clear D. V was pared by 4 bases and J by 0 bases, with 7 bases between. This CDR3 contains 13 residues. Germline assignment: CDR1 SGHTA and CDR2 FQGNSA. CDR3 sequence (DNA): TGTGCCAGCAGCTACGGTATCTCCTACGAGCAGTACTTC. Amino acids: CASSYGISYEQYF. Drawing the rest from reference TRBV7-2 and TRBJ2-7, the complete variable domain is GAGVSQSPSNKVTEKGKDVELRCDPISGHTALYWYRQSLGQGLEFLIYFQGNSAPDKSGLPSDRFSAERTGGSVSTLTIQRTQQEDSAVYLCASSYGISYEQYFGPGTRLTVT.

The V gene is TRBV29-1, the J gene TRBJ1-1; D may be TRBD1 (5 bases). V was clipped by 6 bases and J by 4 bases, with 15 bases between them. Germline V CDR1 and CDR2: SQVTM, ANQGSEA. CDR3 length: 13 residues. The CDR3 is CSVDAAGGTEAFF. In DNA form, the CDR3 reads TGCAGCGTCGATGCGGCGGGGGGCACTGAAGCTTTCTTT.

This chain connects TRBV4-1 to TRBJ1-6, with TRBD1 identical over 8 bases. The CDR3 contains 15 residues. J was trimmed by 10 bases and V by 3 bases; bases with no gene match: 8. Germline V gene sequence: CDR1 MGHRA, CDR2 YSYEKL. CDR3 sequence (DNA): TGCGCCAGCAGCCAGACCGCAGGGGGCTCCTCACCCCTCCACTTT. As protein: CASSQTAGGSSPLHF.

The chain is built from TRBV6-5 and TRBJ2-2; TRBD1 agrees at 7 bases. The germline V gene encodes CDR1 MNHEY and CDR2 SVGAGI. The V segment lost 4 bases and the J segment 6 bases; nucleotides outside the gene matches: 11. The CDR3 covers 16 residues. CDR3 amino acids: CASSSLVGGAAGELFF. In DNA, the CDR3 is TGTGCCAGCAGTTCCCTTGTAGGGGGCGCCGCCGGGGAGCTGTTTTTT.

This chain links TRBV5-1 with TRBJ2-1; D perhaps matches TRBD1 (6 bases). Germline values: CDR1 SGHRS, CDR2 YFSETQ. Trimming took off 3 bases at V and 1 base at J, with 14 bases between the two ends. The CDR3 has 16 amino acids. The CDR3 here is CASSWSGDVSYNEQFF. The CDR3 DNA reads as TGCGCCAGCAGCTGGTCAGGGGATGTATCCTACAATGAGCAGTTCTTC.

CDR3 sequence: CASSLGRTGHTGELFF. Here the CDR3 DNA reads TGTGCCAGCAGCTTAGGCCGGACAGGGCACACCGGGGAGCTGTTTTTT. This sequence joins TRBV7-6 and TRBJ2-2; 8 positions agree with TRBD1. CDR3 length: 16 amino acids. The germline CDR1 and CDR2 sequences are SGHVS and FNYEAQ. V lost 1 base to trimming and J lost 3 bases; unmatched junction nucleotides: 4. Combining the CDR3 with reference TRBV7-6 and TRBJ2-2 gives the whole variable domain GAGVSQSPRYKVTKRGQDVALRCDPISGHVSLYWYRQALGQGPEFLTYFNYEAQQDKSGLPNDRFSAERPEGSISTLTIQRTEQRDSAMYRCASSLGRTGHTGELFFGEGSRLTVL.